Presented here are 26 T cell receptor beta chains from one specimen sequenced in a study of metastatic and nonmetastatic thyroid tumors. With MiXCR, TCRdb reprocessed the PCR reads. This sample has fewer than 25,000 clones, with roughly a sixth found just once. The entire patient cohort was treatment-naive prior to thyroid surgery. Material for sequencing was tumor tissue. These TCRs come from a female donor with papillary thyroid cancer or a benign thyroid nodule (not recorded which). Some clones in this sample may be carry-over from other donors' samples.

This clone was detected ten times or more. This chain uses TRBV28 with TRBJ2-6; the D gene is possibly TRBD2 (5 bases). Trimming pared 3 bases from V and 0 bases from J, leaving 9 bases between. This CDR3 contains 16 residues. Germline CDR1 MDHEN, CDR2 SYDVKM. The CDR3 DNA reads TGTGCCAGCAGTTTCAGGACTCGCTCTGGGGCCAACGTCCTGACTTTC. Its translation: CASSFRTRSGANVLTF.

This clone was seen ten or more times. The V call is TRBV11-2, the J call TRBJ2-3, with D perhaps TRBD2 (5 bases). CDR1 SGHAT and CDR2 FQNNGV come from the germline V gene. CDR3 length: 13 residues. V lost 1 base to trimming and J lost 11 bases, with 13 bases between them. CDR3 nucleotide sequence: TGTGCCAGCAGCTTAGGCAGCGGAGAGGGGCAGTATTTT. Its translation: CASSLGSGEGQYF.

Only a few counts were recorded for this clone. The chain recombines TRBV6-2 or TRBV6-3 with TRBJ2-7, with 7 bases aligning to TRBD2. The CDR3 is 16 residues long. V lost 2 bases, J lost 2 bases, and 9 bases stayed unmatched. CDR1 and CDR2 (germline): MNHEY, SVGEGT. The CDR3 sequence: CASSYNPLAVTYEQYF. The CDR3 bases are TGTGCCAGCAGTTACAACCCTCTAGCGGTTACCTACGAGCAGTACTTC.

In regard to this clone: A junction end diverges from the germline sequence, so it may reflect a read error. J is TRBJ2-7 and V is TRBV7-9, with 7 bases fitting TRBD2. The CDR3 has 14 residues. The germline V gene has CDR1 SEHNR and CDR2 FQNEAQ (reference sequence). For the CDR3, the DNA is TGTGCCATCAGCCTGGAGGGAGGGGCCTACGAGCAGTACTTC. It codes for CAISLEGGAYEQYF.

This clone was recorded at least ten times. In DNA, the CDR3 is TGTGCCAGCAGCTTTCATCTGGGAGCCCCATACAATCAGCCCCAGCATTTT. Amino acids: CASSFHLGAPYNQPQHF. This chain links TRBV5-6 with TRBJ1-5, with no clear D. Germline CDR1 SGHDT, CDR2 YYEEEE. CDR3 length: 17 residues. V gave up 2 bases and J gave up 3 bases, with 18 bases separating them.

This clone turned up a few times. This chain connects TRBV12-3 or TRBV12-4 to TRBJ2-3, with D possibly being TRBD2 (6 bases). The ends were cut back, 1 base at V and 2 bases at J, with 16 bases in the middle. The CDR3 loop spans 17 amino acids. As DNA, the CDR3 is TGTGCCAGCAGTTTAGGGGGAGGAGGGAGTTACACAGATACGCAGTATTTT. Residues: CASSLGGGGSYTDTQYF.

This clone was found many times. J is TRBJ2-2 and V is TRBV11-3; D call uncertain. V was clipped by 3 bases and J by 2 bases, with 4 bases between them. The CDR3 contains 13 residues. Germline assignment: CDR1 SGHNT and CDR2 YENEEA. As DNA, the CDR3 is TGTGCCAGCAGCTTTATCAACACCGGGGAGCTGTTTTTT. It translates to CASSFINTGELFF.

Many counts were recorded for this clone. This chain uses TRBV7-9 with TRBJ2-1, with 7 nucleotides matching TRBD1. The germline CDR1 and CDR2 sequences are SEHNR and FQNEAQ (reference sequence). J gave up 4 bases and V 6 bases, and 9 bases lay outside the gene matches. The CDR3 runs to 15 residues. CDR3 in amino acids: CASRTPQGLYNEQFF. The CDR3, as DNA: TGTGCCAGCAGAACCCCACAGGGGTTGTACAATGAGCAGTTCTTC. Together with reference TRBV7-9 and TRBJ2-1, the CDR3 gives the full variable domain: DTGVSQNPRHKITKRGQNVTFRCDPISEHNRLYWYRQTLGQGPEFLTYFQNEAQLEKSRLLSDRFSAERPKGSFSTLEIQRTEQGDSAMYLCASRTPQGLYNEQFFGPGTRLTVL.

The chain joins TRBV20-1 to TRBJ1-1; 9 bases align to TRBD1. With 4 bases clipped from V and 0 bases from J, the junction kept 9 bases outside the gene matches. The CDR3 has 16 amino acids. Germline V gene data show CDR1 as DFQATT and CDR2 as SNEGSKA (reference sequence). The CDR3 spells CSATDRGGRMNTEAFF. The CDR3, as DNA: TGCAGTGCTACAGACAGGGGGGGGAGAATGAACACTGAAGCTTTCTTT.

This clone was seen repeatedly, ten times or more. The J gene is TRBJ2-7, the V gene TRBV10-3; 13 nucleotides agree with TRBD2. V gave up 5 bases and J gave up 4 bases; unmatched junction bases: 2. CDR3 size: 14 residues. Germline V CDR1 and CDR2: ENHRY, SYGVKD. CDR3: CAISKTSGRYEQYF. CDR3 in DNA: TGTGCCATCAGTAAGACTAGCGGGAGGTACGAGCAGTACTTC.

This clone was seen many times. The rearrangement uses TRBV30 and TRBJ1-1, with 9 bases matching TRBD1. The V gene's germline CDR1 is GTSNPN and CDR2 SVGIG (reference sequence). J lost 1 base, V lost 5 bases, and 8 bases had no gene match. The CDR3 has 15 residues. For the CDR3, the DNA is TGTGCCTGGGTCACAGGGGGCTTATCGAACACTGAAGCTTTCTTT. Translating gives CAWVTGGLSNTEAFF.

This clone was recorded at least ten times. The CDR3 here is CASSYRPGLLRETQYF. The CDR3, as DNA: TGTGCCAGTAGCTACCGACCGGGACTACTGAGGGAGACCCAGTACTTC. The chain joins TRBV19 to TRBJ2-5, with 7 bases aligning to TRBD2. CDR3 size: 16 residues. V lost 6 bases and J lost 5; bases outside the gene matches: 15. The germline CDR1 and CDR2 sequences are LNHDA and SQIVND (reference sequence).

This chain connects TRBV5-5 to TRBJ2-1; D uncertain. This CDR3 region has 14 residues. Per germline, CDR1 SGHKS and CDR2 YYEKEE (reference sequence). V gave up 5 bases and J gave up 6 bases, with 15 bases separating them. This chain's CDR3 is CASSRNGESNEQFF. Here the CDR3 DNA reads TGTGCCAGCAGTCGGAATGGGGAATCCAATGAGCAGTTCTTC. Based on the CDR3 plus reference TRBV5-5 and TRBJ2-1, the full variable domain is DAGVTQSPTHLIKTRGQQVTLRCSPISGHKSVSWYQQVLGQGPQFIFQYYEKEERGRGNFPDRFSARQFPNYSSELNVNALLLGDSALYLCASSRNGESNEQFFGPGTRLTVL.

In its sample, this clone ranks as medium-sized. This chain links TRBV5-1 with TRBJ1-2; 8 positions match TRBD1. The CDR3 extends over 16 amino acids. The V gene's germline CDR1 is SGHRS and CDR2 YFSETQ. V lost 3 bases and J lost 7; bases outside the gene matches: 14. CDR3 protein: CASSSTGTGGLSGYTF. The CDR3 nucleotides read TGCGCCAGCAGCTCGACCGGGACAGGAGGATTAAGTGGCTACACCTTC.

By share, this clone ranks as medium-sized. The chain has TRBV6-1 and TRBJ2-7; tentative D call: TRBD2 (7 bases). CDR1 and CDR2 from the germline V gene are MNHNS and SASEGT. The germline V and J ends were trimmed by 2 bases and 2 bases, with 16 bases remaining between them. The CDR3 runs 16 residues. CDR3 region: CASSELGGALTYEQYF. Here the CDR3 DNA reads TGTGCCAGCAGTGAACTTGGGGGGGCCCTTACCTACGAGCAGTACTTC.

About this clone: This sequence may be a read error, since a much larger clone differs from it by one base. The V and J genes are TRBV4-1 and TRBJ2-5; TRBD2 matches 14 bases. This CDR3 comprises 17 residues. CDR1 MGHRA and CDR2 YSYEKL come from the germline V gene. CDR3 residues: CSSSRPTSGGAQETQYF. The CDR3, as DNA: TGCTCCAGCAGCCGCCCGACTAGCGGGGGGGCCCAAGAGACCCAGTACTTC.

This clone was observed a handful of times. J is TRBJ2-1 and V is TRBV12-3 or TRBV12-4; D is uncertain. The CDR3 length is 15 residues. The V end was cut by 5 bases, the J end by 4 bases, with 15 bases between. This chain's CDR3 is CASSNDMPPYNEQFF. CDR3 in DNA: TGTGCCAGCAGTAATGACATGCCTCCGTACAATGAGCAGTTCTTC.

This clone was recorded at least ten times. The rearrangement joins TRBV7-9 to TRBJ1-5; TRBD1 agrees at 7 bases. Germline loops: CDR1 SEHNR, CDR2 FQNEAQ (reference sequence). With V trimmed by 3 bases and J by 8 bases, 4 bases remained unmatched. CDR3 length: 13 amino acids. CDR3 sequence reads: CASSLGQLEPQHF. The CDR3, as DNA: TGTGCCAGCAGCTTGGGACAGTTAGAGCCCCAGCATTTT.

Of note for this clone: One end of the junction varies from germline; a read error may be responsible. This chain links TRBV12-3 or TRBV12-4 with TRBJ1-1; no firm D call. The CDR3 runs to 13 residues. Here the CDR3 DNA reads TGTGCCATCAGTTTTGGTGCGAACACTCAAGCTTTCTTT. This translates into CAISFGANTQAFF.

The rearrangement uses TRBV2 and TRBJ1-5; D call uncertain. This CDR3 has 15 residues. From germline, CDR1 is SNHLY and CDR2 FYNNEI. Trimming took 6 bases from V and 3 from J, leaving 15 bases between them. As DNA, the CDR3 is TGTGCCAGCAGAAAGATAAGTAGGCCCAATCAGCCCCAGCATTTT. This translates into CASRKISRPNQPQHF.

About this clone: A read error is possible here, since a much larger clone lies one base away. This CDR3 is CASGRTYYNEQFF. The CDR3 DNA reads as TGTGCCAGCGGCCGAACCTACTACAATGAGCAGTTCTTC. The rearrangement links TRBV9 to TRBJ2-1; D gene ambiguous. V lost 7 bases, J lost 3 bases, and 11 bases lay in between. The germline CDR1 and CDR2 sequences are SGDLS and YYNGEE. The CDR3 totals 13 residues. The full variable domain, its missing parts supplied by reference TRBV9 and TRBJ2-1, is DSGVTQTPKHLITATGQRVTLRCSPRSGDLSVYWYQQSLDQGLQFLIQYYNGEERAKGNILERFSAQQFPDLHSELNLSSLELGDSALYFCASGRTYYNEQFFGPGTRLTVL.

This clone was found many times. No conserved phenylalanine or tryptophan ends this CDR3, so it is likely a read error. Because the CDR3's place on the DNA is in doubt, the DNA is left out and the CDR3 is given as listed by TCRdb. CDR3 sequence: CASRNGRGSLS. V usage is TRBV7-9 and J usage is TRBJ2-6; the D call of TRBD1 is as the table states it, not checked on the DNA. The CDR3 is 11 amino acids long, termini counted. Germline values: CDR1 SEHNR, CDR2 FQNEAQ (reference sequence).

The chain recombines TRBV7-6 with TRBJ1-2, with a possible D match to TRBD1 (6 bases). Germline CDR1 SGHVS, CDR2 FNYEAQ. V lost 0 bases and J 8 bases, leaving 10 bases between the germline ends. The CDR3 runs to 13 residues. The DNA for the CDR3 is TGTGCCAGCAGCTTAGCGGAAGGGGGAGGCTACACCTTC. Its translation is CASSLAEGGGYTF.

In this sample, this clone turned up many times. The DNA of the CDR3 is TGTGCCAGTAGCCAGGGTGGGGATCAGCCCCAGCATTTT. As protein: CASSQGGDQPQHF. The gene calls are TRBV19 and TRBJ1-5, with D possibly matching TRBD1 (5 bases). Trimming cost V 6 bases and J 5 bases, with 11 bases left between them. This CDR3 is built from 13 residues. Per germline, CDR1 LNHDA and CDR2 SQIVND (reference sequence).

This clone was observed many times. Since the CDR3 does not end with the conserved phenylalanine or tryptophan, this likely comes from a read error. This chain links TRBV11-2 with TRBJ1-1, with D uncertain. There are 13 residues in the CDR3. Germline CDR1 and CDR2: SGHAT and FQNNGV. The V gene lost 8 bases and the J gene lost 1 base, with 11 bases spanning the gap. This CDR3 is CASQSQQNTEAFL. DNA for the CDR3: TGTGCCAGCCAGTCTCAGCAGAACACTGAAGCTTTCCTT.

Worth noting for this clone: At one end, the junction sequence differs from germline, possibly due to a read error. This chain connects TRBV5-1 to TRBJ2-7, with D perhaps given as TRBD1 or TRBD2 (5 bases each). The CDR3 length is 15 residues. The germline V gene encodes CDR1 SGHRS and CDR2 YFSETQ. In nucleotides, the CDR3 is TGCGCCAGCAGCGACGCCGGGACGAGGACCTACGAGAAGTACTTC. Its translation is CASSDAGTRTYEKYF.